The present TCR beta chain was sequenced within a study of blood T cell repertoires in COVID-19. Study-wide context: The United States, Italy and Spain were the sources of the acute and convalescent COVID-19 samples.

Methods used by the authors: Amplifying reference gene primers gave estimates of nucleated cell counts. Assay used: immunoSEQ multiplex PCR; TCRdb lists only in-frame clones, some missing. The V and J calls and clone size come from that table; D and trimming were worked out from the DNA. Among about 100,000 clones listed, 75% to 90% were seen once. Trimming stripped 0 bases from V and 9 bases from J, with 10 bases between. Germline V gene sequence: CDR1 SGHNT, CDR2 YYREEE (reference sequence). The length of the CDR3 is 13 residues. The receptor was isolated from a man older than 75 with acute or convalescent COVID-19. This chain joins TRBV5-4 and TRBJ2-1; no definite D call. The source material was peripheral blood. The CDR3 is CASSLAVAREQFF. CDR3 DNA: TGTGCCAGCAGCTTGGCAGTAGCACGTGAGCAGTTCTTC.